The 18 T cell receptor beta chains below come from one sample, sequenced in a study of cytomegalovirus exposure and HLA in healthy donors. PCR employed 60 Vbeta and 13 Jbeta primers. The table came from immunoSEQ multiplex PCR; TCRdb's copy has only in-frame clones and leaves some out. The sample consists of a few hundred thousand clones, almost 80% of them appearing once. The sequencing sample was made of PBMCs. The receptors shown here come from a man aged 18 to 29 in good health and CMV-seronegative.

The chain recombines TRBV5-4 with TRBJ1-1, with D maybe TRBD1 (5 bases). The V gene's germline CDR1 is SGHNT and CDR2 YYREEE (reference sequence). V lost 6 bases and J lost 1, with 16 bases in between. This CDR3 contains 15 residues. The CDR3 loop reads CASTREEGRNTEAFF. The CDR3 DNA is TGTGCCAGCACCCGGGAGGAGGGGCGGAACACTGAAGCTTTCTTT.

The chain links TRBV10-3 to TRBJ2-5, with D possibly matching TRBD1 (6 bases). V lost 10 bases, J lost 1 base, and 10 bases lay in between. From germline, CDR1 is ENHRY and CDR2 SYGVKD. The CDR3 is 12 residues long. The CDR3 DNA follows: TGTGCCACGGCAGGGGCCCAAGAGACCCAGTACTTC. Encoded protein: CATAGAQETQYF.

The CDR3 is CASSQDWGGHFSTDTQYF. CDR3 nucleotides: TGCGCCAGCAGCCAAGATTGGGGGGGACACTTTAGCACAGATACGCAGTATTTT. V and J are TRBV4-3 and TRBJ2-3; maybe TRBD2 (7 bases). This CDR3 is 18 amino acids long. The V gene's germline CDR1 is LGHNA and CDR2 YSLEER. Trimming cost V 0 bases and J 0 bases, with 16 bases left between them.

V usage is TRBV7-9 and J usage is TRBJ2-3; 10 bases map to TRBD2. V dropped 3 bases and J dropped 5; count of bases not matched to a gene: 8. Germline loops: CDR1 SEHNR, CDR2 FQNEAQ (reference sequence). This CDR3 has 16 residues. The chain's CDR3 is CASSFSLAGARDTQYF. CDR3 nucleotides: TGTGCCAGCAGCTTTTCGCTAGCGGGAGCCAGAGATACGCAGTATTTT.

In its sample, this clone was seen once. This chain connects TRBV7-9 to TRBJ1-6; 7 nucleotides match TRBD1. The CDR3 totals 14 residues. V dropped 3 bases and J dropped 5; count of bases not matched to a gene: 1. The germline V gene has CDR1 SEHNR and CDR2 FQNEAQ (reference sequence). The CDR3 bases are TGTGCCAGCAGCTTGGGGACAGATAATTCACCCCTCCACTTT. It yields the protein CASSLGTDNSPLHF.

The chain employs TRBV18 and TRBJ2-7; D remains ambiguous. The V gene lost 3 bases and the J gene lost 6 bases, with 12 bases spanning the gap. The germline V gene encodes CDR1 KGHSH and CDR2 LQKENI. CDR3 length: 13 residues. The CDR3 reads CASSPILASEQYF. CDR3 DNA: TGTGCCAGCTCACCTATTCTCGCGTCCGAGCAGTACTTC.

This chain connects TRBV7-3 to TRBJ1-2, with a tentative D call TRBD1 (6 bases). Germline CDR1 reads SGHTA; CDR2 reads FQGTGA. V shed 5 bases and J shed 2 bases, with 15 bases lying between them. The CDR3 has 15 amino acids. CDR3 region: CASSIRQETNYGYTF. CDR3 DNA: TGTGCCAGCAGCATTCGACAGGAAACAAACTATGGCTACACCTTC.

This chain links TRBV2 with TRBJ2-2; 10 nucleotides agree with TRBD1. This CDR3 is 14 amino acids long. CDR1 is SNHLY, CDR2 FYNNEI, per germline. Losses at the gene ends were 7 bases for V and 7 bases for J; bases not matched to a gene: 6. CDR3 DNA sequence: TGTGCCAGCAAGGGACAGGGGCCGGGCGGGGAGCTGTTTTTT. This translates into CASKGQGPGGELFF.

V is TRBV9 and J is TRBJ2-1; D is perhaps TRBD2 (6 bases). CDR1 is SGDLS and CDR2 is YYNGEE in the germline V gene. Trimming took off 6 bases at V and 0 bases at J, with 19 bases between the two ends. The length of the CDR3 is 17 residues. The CDR3 reads CASTLRQDYSSYNEQFF. Written as DNA, the CDR3 is TGTGCCAGCACCTTGAGGCAGGACTACAGCTCCTACAATGAGCAGTTCTTC.

The J gene is TRBJ2-2, the V gene TRBV11-3, with D unresolved. The V end was cut by 1 base, the J end by 4 bases, with 13 bases between. The CDR3 extends over 16 amino acids. CDR1 and CDR2 from the germline V gene are SGHNT and YENEEA. CDR3 sequence (DNA): TGTGCCAGCAGCTTAGGGTCGACATCCCTCACCGGGGAGCTGTTTTTT. Its translation: CASSLGSTSLTGELFF.

The chain carries TRBV19 and TRBJ2-7, with 9 bases identical to TRBD1. Germline CDR1 LNHDA, CDR2 SQIVND (reference sequence). The J segment lost 3 bases and the V segment lost 2 bases, leaving 5 bases of the junction unmatched. The CDR3 has 15 residues. In nucleotides, the CDR3 is TGTGCCAGTAGTATATTAACAGGGGGCAACTACGAGCAGTACTTC. Residues: CASSILTGGNYEQYF.

The chain has TRBV13 and TRBJ1-2, with 12 bases identical to TRBD1. Trimming at V came to 5 bases and at J to 8 bases, leaving 6 bases not matched to a gene. Germline V lookup: CDR1 PRHDT, CDR2 FYEKMQ (reference sequence). The CDR3 consists of 14 residues. The DNA of the CDR3 is TGTGCCAGCAGCCGTAGAGGGACAGGGGGCGGCTACACCTTC. Protein product: CASSRRGTGGGYTF.

The genes are TRBV6-5 and TRBJ2-3; D call uncertain. There are 15 residues in the CDR3. V gave up 6 bases and J gave up 1 base, with 14 bases separating them. CDR1 MNHEY and CDR2 SVGAGI come from the germline V gene. The CDR3 reads CASSRRTLGTDTQYF. In DNA form, the CDR3 reads TGTGCCAGCAGCCGCAGAACATTGGGCACAGATACGCAGTATTTT.

The gene calls are TRBV13 and TRBJ2-1; tentative D call: TRBD2 (5 bases). From germline, CDR1 is PRHDT and CDR2 FYEKMQ (reference sequence). The CDR3 contains 12 residues. Trimming removed 3 bases from V and 8 bases from J, with 8 bases in between. In nucleotides, the CDR3 is TGTGCCAGCAGCTTTAGCGTGGATGAGCAGTTCTTC. Translating gives CASSFSVDEQFF.

The chain uses TRBV7-2 and TRBJ2-1, with D uncertain. This CDR3 is built from 12 residues. Germline CDR1 reads SGHTA; CDR2 reads FQGNSA. V was clipped by 3 bases and J by 7 bases, with 7 bases between them. The CDR3 DNA is TGTGCCAGCAGCTTCTCCGTGAATGAGCAGTTCTTC. Encoded protein: CASSFSVNEQFF.

The V gene is TRBV6-5, the J gene TRBJ1-1, with D possibly TRBD1 on 6 matching bases. The germline gives CDR1 MNHEY, CDR2 SVGAGI. The CDR3 has 14 residues. V dropped 8 bases and J dropped 3 bases, with 16 bases sitting between them. CDR3 region: CASGLNRVDTEAFF. In DNA form, the CDR3 reads TGTGCCAGCGGTTTAAACAGGGTGGACACTGAAGCTTTCTTT.

Details on this clone: This specimen includes other DNA sequences encoding the same CDR3. The rearrangement links TRBV30 to TRBJ1-5; no clear D gene. The CDR3 extends over 13 amino acids. The germline V gene encodes CDR1 GTSNPN and CDR2 SVGIG (reference sequence). V was shortened by 2 bases and J by 3 bases, with 8 bases between the two germline ends. CDR3 DNA: TGTGCCTGGAGTCCGGGTATCAATCAGCCCCAGCATTTT. This translates into CAWSPGINQPQHF.

V usage is TRBV25-1 and J usage is TRBJ1-6; unclear D gene. The CDR3 runs to 16 residues. Per the germline V gene, CDR1 is MGHDK and CDR2 is SYGVNS. V was clipped by 3 bases and J by 7 bases, with 16 bases between them. The CDR3 DNA reads TGTGCCAGCAGTGATACGGGGTCAATTTCGAATTCACCCCTCCACTTT. Translation gives CASSDTGSISNSPLHF.